The 9 T cell receptor beta chains reported below all come from one sample, sequenced in a study of T cell responses to AZD1222 COVID-19 vaccine. Only in-frame clones appear in the TCRdb table, and some are missing; sequencing was by immunoSEQ multiplex PCR. Of 150,000 to 200,000 clones in the sample, over 80% were seen once. The sequencing here drew on peripheral blood, taken 28 days after the second dose of the MenACWY control vaccine. These TCRs come from an adult who received the MenACWY meningococcal vaccine as a control.

V gene TRBV2 combines with J gene TRBJ2-7; no clear D. This CDR3 has 14 amino acids. V was trimmed by 4 bases and J by 2 bases, leaving 12 bases between them. From germline, CDR1 is SNHLY and CDR2 FYNNEI. CDR3 sequence (DNA): TGTGCCAGCAGTGCCCCTGGCAGAACCTACGAGCAGTACTTC. The encoded protein is CASSAPGRTYEQYF.

V usage is TRBV9 and J usage is TRBJ1-1; D is possibly TRBD1 (5 bases). This CDR3 comprises 13 residues. Germline assignment: CDR1 SGDLS and CDR2 YYNGEE. Deletions cut 0 bases from V and 11 bases from J, with 14 bases between. The CDR3 here is CASSVVADTKAFF. As DNA, the CDR3 is TGTGCCAGCAGCGTAGTGGCGGACACCAAGGCTTTCTTT.

The genes are TRBV6-5 and TRBJ1-3; D perhaps matches TRBD1 (5 bases). The CDR3 runs to 14 residues. The germline V and J ends were trimmed by 5 bases and 6 bases, with 14 bases remaining between them. Germline V gene sequence: CDR1 MNHEY, CDR2 SVGAGI. CDR3 nucleotide sequence: TGTGCCAGCAGTACCAGGGCTCGCGCAAACACCATATATTTT. Protein product: CASSTRARANTIYF.

In this sample, this clone turned up once. The J gene is TRBJ1-5, the V gene TRBV18; the D gene is possibly TRBD1 (6 bases). The CDR3 spans 16 residues. Looked up from germline, CDR1 is KGHSH and CDR2 is LQKENI. The ends were cut back, 6 bases at V and 0 bases at J, with 15 bases in the middle. The CDR3 sequence: CASSPNTGISNQPQHF. CDR3 DNA: TGTGCCAGCTCTCCAAATACAGGGATTAGCAATCAGCCCCAGCATTTT.

The CDR3: CASSSLAGGTGELFF. The CDR3 DNA follows: TGTGCCAGCAGTTCATTAGCGGGAGGAACCGGGGAGCTGTTTTTT. The chain carries TRBV28 and TRBJ2-2; 10 bases match TRBD2. Trimming removed 4 bases from V and 5 bases from J; junction bases left unmatched: 4. The V gene's germline CDR1 is MDHEN and CDR2 SYDVKM. The CDR3 has 15 residues.

This chain links TRBV2 with TRBJ1-1, with TRBD1 as a possible D gene (5 bases). V lost 11 bases and J 10 bases, leaving 23 bases between the germline ends. Germline V gene lookup returns CDR1 SNHLY and CDR2 FYNNEI. The CDR3 spans 13 residues. This chain's CDR3 is CAVRGPGTVRAFF. CDR3 sequence (DNA): TGTGCCGTACGAGGGCCGGGGACGGTAAGAGCTTTCTTT.

The V call is TRBV5-1, the J call TRBJ2-3; TRBD1 matches 8 bases. The CDR3 loop spans 15 amino acids. Per the germline V gene, CDR1 is SGHRS and CDR2 is YFSETQ. J gave up 2 bases and V 0 bases, and 2 bases lay outside the gene matches. This CDR3 is CASSLGQGHTDTQYF. The CDR3 DNA reads as TGCGCCAGCAGCTTGGGACAGGGGCACACAGATACGCAGTATTTT.

The chain joins TRBV19 to TRBJ2-7; D gene ambiguous. CDR3 size: 14 residues. Trimming stripped 4 bases from V and 0 bases from J, with 10 bases between. Germline CDR1 and CDR2: LNHDA and SQIVND (reference sequence). The CDR3 protein is CASSRLRSSYEQYF. DNA for the CDR3: TGTGCCAGTAGTAGACTGAGGAGCTCCTACGAGCAGTACTTC.

The rearrangement links TRBV18 to TRBJ2-6; D is unclear. The CDR3 is 15 amino acids. Germline V CDR1 and CDR2: KGHSH, LQKENI. Between the trimmed V and J ends, which lost 5 bases and 0 bases, there was a span of 8 bases. The CDR3 loop reads CASSTYNSGANVLTF. In nucleotides, the CDR3 is TGTGCCAGCTCAACCTATAACTCTGGGGCCAACGTCCTGACTTTC.